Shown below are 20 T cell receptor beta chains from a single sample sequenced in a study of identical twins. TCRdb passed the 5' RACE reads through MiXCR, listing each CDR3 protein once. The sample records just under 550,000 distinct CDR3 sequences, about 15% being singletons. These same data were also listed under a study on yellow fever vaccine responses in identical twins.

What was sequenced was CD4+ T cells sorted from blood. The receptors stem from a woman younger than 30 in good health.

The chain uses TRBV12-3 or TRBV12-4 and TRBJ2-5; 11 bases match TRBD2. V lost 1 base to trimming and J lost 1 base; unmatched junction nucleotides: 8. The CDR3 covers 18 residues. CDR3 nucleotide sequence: TGTGCCAGCAGTTTAGATCGGCTAGCGGGGGGAATCCAAGAGACCCAGTACTTC. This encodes CASSLDRLAGGIQETQYF.

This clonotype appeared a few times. The CDR3 DNA is TGCGCCAGCAGCTCACGGACTGGCGCCTCCTACGAGCAGTACGTC. Translation gives CASSSRTGASYEQYV. This chain joins TRBV5-1 and TRBJ2-7; maybe TRBD2 (5 bases). CDR3 length: 15 amino acids. V was clipped by 3 bases and J by 0 bases, with 13 bases between them. CDR1 and CDR2 (germline): SGHRS, YFSETQ.

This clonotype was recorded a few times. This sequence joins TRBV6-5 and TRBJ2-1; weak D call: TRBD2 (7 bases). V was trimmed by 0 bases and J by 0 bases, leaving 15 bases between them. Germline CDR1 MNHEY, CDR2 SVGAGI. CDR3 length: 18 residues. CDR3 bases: TGTGCCAGCAGTTACTCAGGCACGGGGGGCGCCTCCTACAATGAGCAGTTCTTC. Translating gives CASSYSGTGGASYNEQFF.

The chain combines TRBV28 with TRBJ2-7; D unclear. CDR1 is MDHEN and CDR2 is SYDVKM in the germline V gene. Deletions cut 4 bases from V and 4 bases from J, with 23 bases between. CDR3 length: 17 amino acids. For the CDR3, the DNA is TGTGCCAGCAGTTCCCACATTCCCGGGTTCGCGAGGTACGAGCAGTACTTC. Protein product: CASSSHIPGFARYEQYF. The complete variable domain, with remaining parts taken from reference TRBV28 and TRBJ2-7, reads DVKVTQSSRYLVKRTGEKVFLECVQDMDHENMFWYRQDPGLGLRLIYFSYDVKMKEKGDIPEGYSVSREKKERFSLILESASTNQTSMYLCASSSHIPGFARYEQYFGPGTRLTVT.

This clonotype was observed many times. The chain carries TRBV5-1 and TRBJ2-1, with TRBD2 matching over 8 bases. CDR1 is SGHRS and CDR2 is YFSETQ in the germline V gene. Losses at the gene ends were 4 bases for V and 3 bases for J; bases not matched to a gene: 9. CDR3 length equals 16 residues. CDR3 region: CASSPVAGTIYNEQFF. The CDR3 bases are TGCGCCAGCAGCCCCGTAGCGGGAACTATCTACAATGAGCAGTTCTTC.

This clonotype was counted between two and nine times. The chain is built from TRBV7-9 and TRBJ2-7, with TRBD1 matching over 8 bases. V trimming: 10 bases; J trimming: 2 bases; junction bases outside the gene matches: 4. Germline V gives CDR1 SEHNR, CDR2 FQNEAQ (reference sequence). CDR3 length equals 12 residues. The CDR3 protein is CATRDRTYEQYF. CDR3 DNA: TGTGCCACCCGGGACAGGACCTACGAGCAGTACTTC. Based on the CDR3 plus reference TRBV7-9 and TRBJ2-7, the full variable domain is DTGVSQNPRHKITKRGQNVTFRCDPISEHNRLYWYRQTLGQGPEFLTYFQNEAQLEKSRLLSDRFSAERPKGSFSTLEIQRTEQGDSAMYLCATRDRTYEQYFGPGTRLTVT.

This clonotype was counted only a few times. The CDR3 coding sequence is TGCAGTGCTAGAGGGGACAGGGCCATTTCCTACGAGCAGTACTTC. Its translation is CSARGDRAISYEQYF. The chain links TRBV20-1 to TRBJ2-7; 9 bases agree with TRBD1. J gave up 1 base and V 1 base, and 5 bases lay outside the gene matches. Germline CDR1 is DFQATT and CDR2 is SNEGSKA (reference sequence). This CDR3 has 15 amino acids.

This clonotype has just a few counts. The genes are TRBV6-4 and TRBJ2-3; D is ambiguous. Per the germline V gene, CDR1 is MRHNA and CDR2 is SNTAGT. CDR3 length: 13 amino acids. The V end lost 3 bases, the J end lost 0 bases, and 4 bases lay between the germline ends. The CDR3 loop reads CASSEPSTDTQYF. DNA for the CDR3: TGTGCCAGCAGTGAGCCTAGCACAGATACGCAGTATTTT.

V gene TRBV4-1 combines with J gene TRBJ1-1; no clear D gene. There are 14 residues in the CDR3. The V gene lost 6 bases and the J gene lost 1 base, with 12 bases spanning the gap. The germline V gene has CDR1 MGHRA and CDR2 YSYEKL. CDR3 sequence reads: CASRGALKNTEAFF. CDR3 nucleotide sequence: TGCGCCAGCAGGGGCGCATTGAAGAACACTGAAGCTTTCTTT.

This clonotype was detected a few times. The CDR3, as DNA: TGTGCCAGCTCATCTCCAGGGGTGACACAAGAGACCCAGTACTTC. Amino acids: CASSSPGVTQETQYF. The chain recombines TRBV18 with TRBJ2-5; perhaps TRBD1 as D (6 bases). The CDR3 length is 15 residues. Germline CDR1 is KGHSH and CDR2 is LQKENI. Trimming removed 5 bases at V and 2 bases at J, with 15 bases between.

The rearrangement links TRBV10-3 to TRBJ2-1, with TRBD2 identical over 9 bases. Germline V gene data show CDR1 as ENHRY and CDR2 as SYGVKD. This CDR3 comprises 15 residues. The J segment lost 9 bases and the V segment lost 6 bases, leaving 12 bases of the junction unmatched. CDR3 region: CAISLGGRAMGEQFF. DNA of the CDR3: TGTGCCATCAGCCTCGGCGGGAGGGCCATGGGTGAGCAGTTCTTC.

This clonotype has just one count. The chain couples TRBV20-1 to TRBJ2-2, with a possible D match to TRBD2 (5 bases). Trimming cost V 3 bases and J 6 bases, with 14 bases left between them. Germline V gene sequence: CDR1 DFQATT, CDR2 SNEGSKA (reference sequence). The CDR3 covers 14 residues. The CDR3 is CSASRYSGSGELFF. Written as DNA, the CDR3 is TGCAGTGCTAGTCGTTACAGCGGATCCGGGGAGCTGTTTTTT.

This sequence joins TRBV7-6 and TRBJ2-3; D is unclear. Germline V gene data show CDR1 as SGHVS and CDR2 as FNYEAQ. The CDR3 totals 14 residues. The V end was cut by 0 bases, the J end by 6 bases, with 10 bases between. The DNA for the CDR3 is TGTGCCAGCAGCTTAGCCTCCGTTTTCGATACGCAGTATTTT. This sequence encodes CASSLASVFDTQYF.

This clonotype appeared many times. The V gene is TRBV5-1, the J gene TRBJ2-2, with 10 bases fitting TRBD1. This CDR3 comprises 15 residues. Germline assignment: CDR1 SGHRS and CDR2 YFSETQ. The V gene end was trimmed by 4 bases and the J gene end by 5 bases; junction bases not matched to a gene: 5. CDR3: CASSPDRGITGELFF. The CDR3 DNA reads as TGCGCCAGCAGCCCGGACAGGGGGATTACCGGGGAGCTGTTTTTT. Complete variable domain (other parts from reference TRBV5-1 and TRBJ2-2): KAGVTQTPRYLIKTRGQQVTLSCSPISGHRSVSWYQQTPGQGLQFLFEYFSETQRNKGNFPGRFSGRQFSNSRSEMNVSTLELGDSALYLCASSPDRGITGELFFGEGSRLTVL.

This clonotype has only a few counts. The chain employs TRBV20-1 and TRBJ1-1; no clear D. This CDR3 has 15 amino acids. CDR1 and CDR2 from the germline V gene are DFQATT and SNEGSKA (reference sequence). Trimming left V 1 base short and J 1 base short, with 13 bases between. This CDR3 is CSARGRQSPNTEAFF. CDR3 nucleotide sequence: TGCAGTGCTAGAGGGAGGCAGTCCCCGAACACTGAAGCTTTCTTT.

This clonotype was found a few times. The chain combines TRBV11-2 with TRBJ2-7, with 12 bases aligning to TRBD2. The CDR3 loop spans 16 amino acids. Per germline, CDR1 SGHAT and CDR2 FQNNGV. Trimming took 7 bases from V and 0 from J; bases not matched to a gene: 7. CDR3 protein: CASKTSGSLTSYEQYF. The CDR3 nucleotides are TGTGCCAGCAAGACTAGCGGGAGTCTTACCTCCTACGAGCAGTACTTC.

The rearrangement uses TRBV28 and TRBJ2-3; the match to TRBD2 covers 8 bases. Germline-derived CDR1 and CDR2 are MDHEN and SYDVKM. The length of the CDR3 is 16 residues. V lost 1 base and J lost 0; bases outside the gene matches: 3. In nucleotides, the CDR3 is TGTGCCAGCAGTTTATCTAGCGGGCTAAGCACAGATACGCAGTATTTT. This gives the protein CASSLSSGLSTDTQYF.

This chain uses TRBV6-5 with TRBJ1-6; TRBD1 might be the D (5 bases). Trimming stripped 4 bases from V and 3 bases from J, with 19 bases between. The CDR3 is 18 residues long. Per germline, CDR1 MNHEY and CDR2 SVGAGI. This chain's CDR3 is CASSSRWDRQYYNSPLHF. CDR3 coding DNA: TGTGCCAGCAGTTCCCGGTGGGACCGACAATACTATAATTCACCCCTCCACTTT.

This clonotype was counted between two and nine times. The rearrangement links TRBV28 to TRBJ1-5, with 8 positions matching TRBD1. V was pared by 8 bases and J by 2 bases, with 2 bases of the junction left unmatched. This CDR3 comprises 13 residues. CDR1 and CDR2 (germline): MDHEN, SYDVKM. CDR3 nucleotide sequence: TGTGCCAGCGGACAGGGAGGCAATCAGCCCCAGCATTTT. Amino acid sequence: CASGQGGNQPQHF.

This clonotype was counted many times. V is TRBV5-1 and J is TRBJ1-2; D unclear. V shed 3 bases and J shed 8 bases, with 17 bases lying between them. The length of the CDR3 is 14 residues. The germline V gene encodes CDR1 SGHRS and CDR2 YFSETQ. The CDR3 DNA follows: TGCGCCAGCAGCTCGGGATTAACCCTGGCCGGCTACACCTTC. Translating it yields CASSSGLTLAGYTF.